The table lists the clone carrying this T cell receptor (beta chain) with a few counts. Its specificity is unknown. TCRdb reanalysed the reads using MiXCR and keeps one entry per CDR3 protein. The data show 160,000 or so distinct CDR3 sequences, roughly a sixth seen once. This sample was taken from a study of T cell repertoires in cytomegalovirus infection. Study conclusions and caveats: Within the response measured ex vivo, HLA-C-restricted CMV-specific TCR beta clonotypes were dominant. Individuals carrying CMV plus the relevant HLA were identified by cumulative frequency of public TCR beta families.

V lost 3 bases, J lost 5 bases, and 16 bases lay in between. Per germline, CDR1 SGHVS and CDR2 FQNEAQ. The CDR3 has 15 amino acids. The rearrangement uses TRBV7-8 and TRBJ1-1; TRBD1 is a possible D gene (5 bases). The receptor was isolated from a human donor in good health (CMV status not recorded). Some clones in this sample may be carry-over from other donors' samples. Sequencing was performed on CD8+ T cells from PBMCs. The CDR3 spells CASSLERGPFTEAFF. CDR3 coding DNA: TGTGCCAGCAGCTTGGAAAGGGGTCCCTTTACTGAAGCTTTCTTT.